Presented here are 23 T cell receptor beta chains from one specimen sequenced in a study of cytomegalovirus exposure and HLA in healthy donors (dated by TCRdb to 2016 to 2017). The library was made by the immunoSEQ multiplex PCR assay. The table was pulled from immuneACCESS by TCRdb, which kept in-frame rearrangements only. Such tables lose some clones; where checked, under half of the loss comes from unresolved V genes, and the rest has no known cause. The sample data list over 250,000 clones, and around 90% of these were observed just once. The ten largest make up approximately 1.1% of the sample. The material sequenced was PBMCs. These receptors were obtained from a woman in her 30s in good health and CMV-seropositive.

The chain uses TRBV18 and TRBJ1-1, with D maybe TRBD1 (6 bases). The germline V and J ends were trimmed by 3 bases and 5 bases, with 22 bases remaining between them. Germline CDR1 reads KGHSH; CDR2 reads LQKENI. The CDR3 runs 17 residues. The DNA of the CDR3 is TGTGCCAGCTCACCGATTATCGGACAGATTGGGCGTACTGAAGCTTTCTTT. Translating it yields CASSPIIGQIGRTEAFF. Based on the CDR3 plus reference TRBV18 and TRBJ1-1, the full variable domain is NAGVMQNPRHLVRRRGQEARLRCSPMKGHSHVYWYRQLPEEGLKFMVYLQKENIIDESGMPKERFSAEFPKEGPSILRIQQVVRGDSAAYFCASSPIIGQIGRTEAFFGQGTRLTVV.

This clone was counted a few times. The rearrangement uses TRBV7-9 and TRBJ1-2; D gene unclear. V shed 8 bases and J shed 0 bases, with 22 bases lying between them. There are 17 residues in the CDR3. Germline V gene sequence: CDR1 SEHNR, CDR2 FQNEAQ (reference sequence). Written as DNA, the CDR3 is TGTGCCAGCTGGCCAGGAACTTATACCTTCTCTAACTATGGCTACACCTTC. Translation: CASWPGTYTFSNYGYTF.

V is TRBV5-6 and J is TRBJ2-7; D is possibly TRBD2 (5 bases). The CDR3 length is 15 residues. Germline loops: CDR1 SGHDT, CDR2 YYEEEE. V was clipped by 4 bases and J by 1 base, with 15 bases between them. CDR3 region: CASSRGPITSYEQYF. As DNA, the CDR3 is TGTGCCAGCAGCCGCGGGCCAATTACTTCCTACGAGCAGTACTTC.

This clone is a singleton in its sample. The chain is built from TRBV20-1 and TRBJ2-7; D unclear. The germline CDR1 and CDR2 sequences are DFQATT and SNEGSKA (reference sequence). This CDR3 region has 10 residues. Trimming removed 3 bases at V and 5 bases at J, with 5 bases between. The CDR3 DNA reads TGCAGTGCTAGCGACCACGAGCAGTACTTC. Amino acids: CSASDHEQYF.

This clone was detected a few times. The chain joins TRBV7-9 to TRBJ1-3; tentatively, D is TRBD1 (5 bases). The germline V and J ends were trimmed by 3 bases and 6 bases, with 6 bases remaining between them. The length of the CDR3 is 12 residues. CDR1 and CDR2 (germline): SEHNR, FQNEAQ (reference sequence). This CDR3 is CASSFRENTIYF. The CDR3 bases are TGTGCCAGCAGCTTCAGGGAAAACACCATATATTTT.

A few counts support this clone. The chain links TRBV29-1 to TRBJ2-2; D not resolved. Germline-derived CDR1 and CDR2 are SQVTM and ANQGSEA. CDR3 size: 13 residues. With 5 bases removed from V and 4 bases from J, the gap between germline ends came to 11 bases. The chain's CDR3 is CSVRTTGTGELFF. Written as DNA, the CDR3 is TGCAGCGTTCGAACCACGGGCACCGGGGAGCTGTTTTTT.

The chain is built from TRBV28 and TRBJ2-7, with D maybe TRBD1 (6 bases). From germline, CDR1 is MDHEN and CDR2 SYDVKM. The CDR3 loop spans 14 amino acids. Trimming stripped 8 bases from V and 3 bases from J, with 17 bases between. Here the CDR3 DNA reads TGTGCCAGCCTCTCAGGGGCTGGGGTCTACGAGCAGTACTTC. Translation gives CASLSGAGVYEQYF.

The chain is built from TRBV4-3 and TRBJ2-7; D is uncertain. The germline V gene has CDR1 LGHNA and CDR2 YSLEER. V dropped 0 bases and J dropped 5 bases, with 17 bases sitting between them. The CDR3 is made up of 16 amino acids. The CDR3 DNA follows: TGCGCCAGCAGCCAAGAGGCCCGTGGGCTCCGGGACGAGCAGTACTTC. It encodes CASSQEARGLRDEQYF.

The chain uses TRBV9 and TRBJ2-7, with TRBD2 matching 7 bases. The CDR3 length is 16 residues. Germline loops: CDR1 SGDLS, CDR2 YYNGEE. After removal of 4 bases from V and 2 bases from J, the junction contained 12 bases not matched to a gene. The CDR3 protein is CASSPAGVAGPYEQYF. DNA for the CDR3: TGTGCCAGCAGCCCAGCCGGGGTAGCGGGCCCCTACGAGCAGTACTTC.

This chain uses TRBV6-7 with TRBJ1-4, with D possibly matching TRBD1 (5 bases). TRBV6-7 is labeled an ORF, and its function is uncertain. V lost 2 bases and J 4 bases, leaving 11 bases between the germline ends. The length of the CDR3 is 15 residues. CDR3 DNA sequence: TGTGCCAGCAGTTACCCCCGGGACCGTAATGAAAAACTGTTTTTT. It codes for CASSYPRDRNEKLFF.

The CDR3 spells CASSGSPGYGYTF. The DNA of the CDR3 is TGCGCCAGCAGCGGCTCTCCGGGCTATGGCTACACCTTC. V usage is TRBV5-1 and J usage is TRBJ1-2; D remains ambiguous. The CDR3 covers 13 residues. Trimming cost V 4 bases and J 4 bases, with 11 bases left between them. In germline, CDR1 is SGHRS, CDR2 YFSETQ.

This rearrangement joins TRBV6-4 to TRBJ2-2; 8 bases map to TRBD2. The CDR3 is made up of 14 amino acids. Germline V CDR1 and CDR2: MRHNA, SNTAGT. V lost 6 bases to trimming and J lost 0 bases; unmatched junction nucleotides: 0. The CDR3 here is CASSGGANTGELFF. As DNA, the CDR3 is TGTGCCAGCAGCGGGGGGGCGAACACCGGGGAGCTGTTTTTT.

This clone has only one observation. The chain recombines TRBV18 with TRBJ2-7; D gene uncertain. V lost 5 bases to trimming and J lost 4 bases, with 15 bases between them. Germline CDR1 is KGHSH and CDR2 is LQKENI. This CDR3 contains 14 residues. Here the CDR3 reads CASSSPAGGYEQYF. The CDR3 coding sequence is TGTGCCAGCTCAAGCCCCGCTGGTGGGTACGAGCAGTACTTC.

This chain links TRBV15 with TRBJ2-7; 9 bases match TRBD2. There are 13 residues in the CDR3. Germline CDR1 is LNHNV and CDR2 is YYDKDF (reference sequence). V lost 8 bases to trimming and J lost 5 bases; unmatched junction nucleotides: 7. In DNA, the CDR3 is TGTGCCACCCGTCGGGGGACTAGCAACGAGCAGTACTTC. Amino acid sequence: CATRRGTSNEQYF.

The chain links TRBV7-2 to TRBJ2-7; TRBD1 might be the D (5 bases). V was shortened by 1 base and J by 6 bases, with 13 bases between the two germline ends. In germline, CDR1 is SGHTA, CDR2 FQGNSA. The CDR3 is made up of 14 amino acids. The CDR3, as DNA: TGTGCCAGCAGCTTAGAGAGGACAAAGGCCGAGCAGTACTTC. Residues: CASSLERTKAEQYF. The full variable domain, in which reference TRBV7-2 and TRBJ2-7 provide the parts outside the CDR3, is GAGVSQSPSNKVTEKGKDVELRCDPISGHTALYWYRQSLGQGLEFLIYFQGNSAPDKSGLPSDRFSAERTGGSVSTLTIQRTQQEDSAVYLCASSLERTKAEQYFGPGTRLTVT.

This chain joins TRBV7-2 and TRBJ2-3; a weak D match, TRBD1 (6 bases). This CDR3 contains 16 residues. V was shortened by 4 bases and J by 6 bases, with 20 bases between the two germline ends. Germline CDR1 and CDR2: SGHTA and FQGNSA. The DNA of the CDR3 is TGTGCCAGCAGCTCGCAGCTGGACAGATTGACGGATACGCAGTATTTT. Protein product: CASSSQLDRLTDTQYF.

The chain joins TRBV28 to TRBJ1-6; 8 nucleotides agree with TRBD1. Germline CDR1 MDHEN, CDR2 SYDVKM. This CDR3 is 15 amino acids long. J lost 5 bases, V lost 5 bases, and 5 bases had no gene match. The CDR3 coding sequence is TGTGCCAGCAGTCCCCCGGGACAGGATAATTCACCCCTCCACTTT. Its translation: CASSPPGQDNSPLHF.

This chain uses TRBV30 with TRBJ1-1; D may be TRBD1 (6 bases). V dropped 5 bases and J dropped 7 bases, with 11 bases sitting between them. CDR3 size: 11 residues. The germline CDR1 and CDR2 sequences are GTSNPN and SVGIG (reference sequence). The chain's CDR3 is CAWSQGVEAFF. The CDR3 nucleotides read TGTGCCTGGTCACAGGGTGTTGAAGCTTTCTTT.

The V call is TRBV7-8, the J call TRBJ2-2, with TRBD2 identical over 10 bases. J gave up 6 bases and V 2 bases, and 3 bases lay outside the gene matches. In germline, CDR1 is SGHVS, CDR2 FQNEAQ. The CDR3 sequence is 15 residues long. CDR3: CASSLLAGGSGELFF. The CDR3 bases are TGTGCCAGCAGCTTATTAGCGGGAGGCTCCGGGGAGCTGTTTTTT.

The chain employs TRBV7-3 and TRBJ2-1; D unclear. Germline lookup yields CDR1 SGHTA and CDR2 FQGTGA. Deletions cut 2 bases from V and 6 bases from J, with 8 bases between. The CDR3 runs 13 residues. As DNA, the CDR3 is TGTGCCAGCAGCTTAGGGTTTTCCAATGAGCAGTTCTTC. Amino acids: CASSLGFSNEQFF.

The CDR3 DNA follows: TGCGCCAGCAGCCAAGATAGGCTACAGATAAATAGCAATCAGCCCCAGCATTTT. Protein: CASSQDRLQINSNQPQHF. The V gene is TRBV4-3, the J gene TRBJ1-5; the D is unclear. CDR1 and CDR2 from the germline V gene are LGHNA and YSLEER. Deletions cut 0 bases from V and 0 bases from J, with 15 bases between. The CDR3 loop spans 18 amino acids.

This clone was recorded once. The chain recombines TRBV6-5 with TRBJ1-1; a possible D gene is TRBD1 (5 bases). The CDR3 length is 12 residues. Germline values: CDR1 MNHEY, CDR2 SVGAGI. V gave up 2 bases and J gave up 11 bases, with 12 bases separating them. CDR3 loop: CASSYPGGRAFF. DNA for the CDR3: TGTGCCAGCAGTTACCCCGGGGGACGGGCTTTCTTT.

J is TRBJ2-1 and V is TRBV5-1; 8 positions match TRBD1. Germline V lookup: CDR1 SGHRS, CDR2 YFSETQ. V gave up 0 bases and J gave up 8 bases; unmatched junction bases: 1. The CDR3 totals 13 residues. The chain's CDR3 is CASSLGQGHEQFF. DNA for the CDR3: TGCGCCAGCAGCTTGGGACAGGGGCATGAGCAGTTCTTC.